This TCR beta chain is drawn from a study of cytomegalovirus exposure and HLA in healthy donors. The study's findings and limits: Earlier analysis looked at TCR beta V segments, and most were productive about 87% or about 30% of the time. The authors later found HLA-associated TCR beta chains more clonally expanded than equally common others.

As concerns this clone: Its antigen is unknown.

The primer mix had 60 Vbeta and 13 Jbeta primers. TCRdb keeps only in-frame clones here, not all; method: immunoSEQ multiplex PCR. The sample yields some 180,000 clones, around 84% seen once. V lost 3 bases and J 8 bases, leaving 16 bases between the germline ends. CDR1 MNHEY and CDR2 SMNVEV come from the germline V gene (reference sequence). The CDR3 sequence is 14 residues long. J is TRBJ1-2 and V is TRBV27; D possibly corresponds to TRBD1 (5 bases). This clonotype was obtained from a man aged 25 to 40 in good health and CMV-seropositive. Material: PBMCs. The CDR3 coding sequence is TGTGCCAGCAGTTTTGCCCAGGGATATTCCGGCTACACCTTC. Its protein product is CASSFAQGYSGYTF.